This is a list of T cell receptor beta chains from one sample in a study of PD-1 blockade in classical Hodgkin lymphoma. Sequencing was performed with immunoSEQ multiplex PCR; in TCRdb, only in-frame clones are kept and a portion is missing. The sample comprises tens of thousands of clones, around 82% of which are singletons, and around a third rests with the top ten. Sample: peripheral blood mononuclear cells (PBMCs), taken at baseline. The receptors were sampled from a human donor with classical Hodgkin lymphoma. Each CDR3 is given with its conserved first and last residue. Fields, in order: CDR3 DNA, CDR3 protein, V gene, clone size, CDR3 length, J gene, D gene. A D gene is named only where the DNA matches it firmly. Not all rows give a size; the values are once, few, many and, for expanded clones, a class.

TGTGCCAGCAGCCCGGACAGTCTCCTCTCTGGAAACACCATATATTTT | CASSPDSLLSGNTIYF | TRBV7-6 | NA | 16 | TRBJ1-3 | NA
TGTGCCAGCAGCATAGAGGGCGGGAACACTGAAGCTTTCTTT | CASSIEGGNTEAFF | TRBV11-1 | NA | 14 | TRBJ1-1 | NA
TGTGCCAGCAGTCCATACAGGGGGATGAACACTGAAGCTTTCTTT | CASSPYRGMNTEAFF | TRBV27 | NA | 15 | TRBJ1-1 | TRBD1
TGTGCCAGCAGCGTAGGGATCGGAACAGATACGCAGTATTTT | CASSVGIGTDTQYF | TRBV9 | NA | 14 | TRBJ2-3 | NA
TGTGCCAGCAGTTTATCGGCTAGCGGGGGATTAAATGAGCAGTTCTTC | CASSLSASGGLNEQFF | TRBV27 | NA | 16 | TRBJ2-1 | TRBD2
TGTGCCAGCAGCTTGGGACAGGCAGCCTACGAGCAGTACTTC | CASSLGQAAYEQYF | TRBV5-6 | NA | 14 | TRBJ2-7 | NA
TGTGCCAGCAGTGATTACAGTCAGTTTGGAAAACTGTTTTTT | CASSDYSQFGKLFF | TRBV25-1 | NA | 14 | TRBJ1-4 | NA
TGTGCCATCAGTGAGTCACATGGTGTGGGCGCTGAAGCTTTCTTT | CAISESHGVGAEAFF | TRBV10-3 | NA | 15 | TRBJ1-1 | NA
TGTGCCAGCAGCCCGACTAGCGTCCCCTACAATGAGCAGTTCTTC | CASSPTSVPYNEQFF | TRBV7-6 | NA | 15 | TRBJ2-1 | TRBD2
TGTGCCAGCAGCCTAGGGACCGCATGGACAGCCCTCCACTTT | CASSLGTAWTALHF | TRBV7-2 | few | 14 | TRBJ1-6 | NA
TGTGCCAGCAGCTTATGGGCCACTGAAGCTTTCTTT | CASSLWATEAFF | TRBV13 | few | 12 | TRBJ1-1 | NA
TGTGCCAGCAGTTACCGGGAGTCTAAGGGTGGCTACACCTTC | CASSYRESKGGYTF | TRBV6-5 | NA | 14 | TRBJ1-2 | NA
TGCGCCAGCAGCTTCAGTCTAGCGGGTCCCAATGAGCAGTTCTTC | CASSFSLAGPNEQFF | TRBV5-1 | NA | 15 | TRBJ2-1 | TRBD2
TGTGCCAGCAGAAAACAGGGCCTTGACTATGGCTACACCTTC | CASRKQGLDYGYTF | TRBV6-5 | few | 14 | TRBJ1-2 | NA
TGTGCCAGCGCTACTAACCAGGGCCAGCCCCAGCATTTT | CASATNQGQPQHF | TRBV6-5 | NA | 13 | TRBJ1-5 | NA
TGCGCCAGCAGCCAAGATCAGGGAGGCGGAAACACCATATATTTT | CASSQDQGGGNTIYF | TRBV4-3 | NA | 15 | TRBJ1-3 | NA